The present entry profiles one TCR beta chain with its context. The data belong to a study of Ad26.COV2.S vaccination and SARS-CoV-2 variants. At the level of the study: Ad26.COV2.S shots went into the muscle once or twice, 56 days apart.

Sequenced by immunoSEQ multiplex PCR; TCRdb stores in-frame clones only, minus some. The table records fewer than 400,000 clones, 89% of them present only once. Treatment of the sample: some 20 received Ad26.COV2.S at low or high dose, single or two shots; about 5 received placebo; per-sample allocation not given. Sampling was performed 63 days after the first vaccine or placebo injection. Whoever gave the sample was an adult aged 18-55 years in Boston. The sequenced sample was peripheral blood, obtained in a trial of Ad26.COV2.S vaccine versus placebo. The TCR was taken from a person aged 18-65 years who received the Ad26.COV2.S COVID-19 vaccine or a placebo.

The CDR3 DNA is TGTGCCAGCAGTTATAGGGTGAGCGGGAGGGCACGGGAGACCCAGTACTTC. It codes for CASSYRVSGRARETQYF. The J gene is TRBJ2-5, the V gene TRBV28; 10 bases agree with TRBD2. Germline V gene lookup returns CDR1 MDHEN and CDR2 SYDVKM. This CDR3 is 17 amino acids long. V lost 4 bases, J lost 5 bases, and 13 bases stayed unmatched. The variable domain in full, completed from reference TRBV28 and TRBJ2-5, reads DVKVTQSSRYLVKRTGEKVFLECVQDMDHENMFWYRQDPGLGLRLIYFSYDVKMKEKGDIPEGYSVSREKKERFSLILESASTNQTSMYLCASSYRVSGRARETQYFGPGTRLLVL.